What follows are 30 T cell receptor beta chains derived from one specimen sequenced in a study of cytomegalovirus exposure and HLA in healthy donors. TCRdb's table, derived via immunoSEQ multiplex PCR, lists solely in-frame clones and lacks some. The table includes 55,000 to 75,000 clones, approximately 94% detected once. The sequencing sample was made of PBMCs. The source is a man between 18 and 35 years old in good health and CMV-seropositive.

This clone occurred once. This CDR3 is CASGSNRDSKSGGGYTF. Written as DNA, the CDR3 is TGTGCCAGCGGATCAAATCGGGATAGCAAATCCGGTGGCGGCTACACCTTC. The genes are TRBV5-4 and TRBJ1-2; D ambiguous. The CDR3 length is 17 residues. V was pared by 7 bases and J by 8 bases, with 30 bases between. The V gene's germline CDR1 is SGHNT and CDR2 YYREEE (reference sequence).

The chain joins TRBV2 to TRBJ1-1, with D unresolved. Trimming removed 7 bases from V and 1 base from J, with 13 bases in between. Per germline, CDR1 SNHLY and CDR2 FYNNEI. The CDR3 contains 14 residues. The CDR3 region has the DNA TGTGCCAGCATTCGCGGGGAGGGGAACACTGAAGCTTTCTTT. Amino acid sequence: CASIRGEGNTEAFF.

The chain recombines TRBV5-1 with TRBJ1-1, with D possibly being TRBD1 (6 bases). The CDR3 loop spans 13 amino acids. Trimming cost V 1 base and J 7 bases, with 11 bases left between them. Germline loops: CDR1 SGHRS, CDR2 YFSETQ. DNA of the CDR3: TGCGCCAGCAGCTTGACGGACAGCCTTGAAGCTTTCTTT. Its translation: CASSLTDSLEAFF.

In DNA, the CDR3 is TGCGCCAGCAGCCAAGATCTCCGGACAGGAGGGGATGAGCAGTTCTTC. It specifies CASSQDLRTGGDEQFF. The chain is built from TRBV4-3 and TRBJ2-1; weak D call: TRBD1 (7 bases). V shed 0 bases and J shed 8 bases, with 17 bases lying between them. CDR1 LGHNA and CDR2 YSLEER come from the germline V gene. This CDR3 contains 16 residues.

The V call is TRBV11-2, the J call TRBJ1-2, with TRBD1 matching 7 bases. V lost 1 base, J lost 3 bases, and 11 bases stayed unmatched. The CDR3 loop spans 17 amino acids. CDR1 and CDR2 (germline): SGHAT, FQNNGV. CDR3 DNA sequence: TGTGCCAGCAGCTTAGGCCCTTTACCGGGACAGTACTATGGCTACACCTTC. Encoded protein: CASSLGPLPGQYYGYTF.

This sequence joins TRBV4-1 and TRBJ2-2, with TRBD2 matching over 7 bases. V lost 3 bases and J lost 7; bases outside the gene matches: 14. The V gene's germline CDR1 is MGHRA and CDR2 YSYEKL. CDR3 length equals 17 residues. The CDR3 region is CASSHLWRERDGGELFF. CDR3 coding DNA: TGCGCCAGCAGCCACCTCTGGCGGGAGCGGGATGGCGGGGAGCTGTTTTTT.

This clone has a handful of counts. The rearrangement joins TRBV25-1 to TRBJ1-1; D call uncertain. Germline values: CDR1 MGHDK, CDR2 SYGVNS. Deletions cut 3 bases from V and 2 bases from J, with 4 bases between. The CDR3 is made up of 12 amino acids. This CDR3 is CASSDYNTEAFF. In nucleotides, the CDR3 is TGTGCCAGCAGTGACTATAACACTGAAGCTTTCTTT.

This chain uses TRBV25-1 with TRBJ1-3, with D uncertain. V was trimmed by 3 bases and J by 7 bases, leaving 13 bases between them. CDR1 and CDR2 (germline): MGHDK, SYGVNS. The CDR3 is 14 amino acids. This CDR3 is CASSEHNDWNTIYF. The CDR3 DNA reads as TGTGCCAGCAGTGAGCACAACGACTGGAACACCATATATTTT. Together with reference TRBV25-1 and TRBJ1-3, the CDR3 gives the full variable domain: EADIYQTPRYLVIGTGKKITLECSQTMGHDKMYWYQQDPGMELHLIHYSYGVNSTEKGDLSSESTVSRIRTEHFPLTLESARPSHTSQYLCASSEHNDWNTIYFGEGSWLTVV.

The chain carries TRBV20-1 and TRBJ2-7, with D maybe TRBD1 (6 bases). The CDR3 length is 11 residues. With 6 bases removed from V and 4 bases from J, the gap between germline ends came to 10 bases. Germline V gene data show CDR1 as DFQATT and CDR2 as SNEGSKA (reference sequence). The CDR3 bases are TGCAGTGCCCACGACAGGTACGAGCAGTACTTC. As protein: CSAHDRYEQYF.

The V gene is TRBV27, the J gene TRBJ2-7; the match to TRBD1 covers 10 bases. Germline V gene lookup returns CDR1 MNHEY and CDR2 SMNVEV (reference sequence). V lost 6 bases to trimming and J lost 5 bases; unmatched junction nucleotides: 7. The CDR3 is 14 amino acids. This CDR3 is CASRKGTGANEQYF. As DNA, the CDR3 is TGTGCCAGCAGAAAAGGGACAGGGGCCAACGAGCAGTACTTC.

This chain connects TRBV12-5 to TRBJ2-3; possibly TRBD1 for D (5 bases). The CDR3 sequence is 16 residues long. The V gene lost 3 bases and the J gene lost 5 bases, with 18 bases spanning the gap. Germline CDR1 reads LGHNT; CDR2 reads FRNRAP. Here the CDR3 reads CASGLIDGRVEDTQYF. CDR3 DNA: TGTGCTAGTGGTTTAATAGATGGCAGGGTGGAAGATACGCAGTATTTT.

The chain recombines TRBV19 with TRBJ2-7, with 11 bases fitting TRBD1. Germline lookup yields CDR1 LNHDA and CDR2 SQIVND (reference sequence). Trimming at V came to 3 bases and at J to 5 bases, leaving 6 bases not matched to a gene. This CDR3 spans 15 amino acids. Written as DNA, the CDR3 is TGTGCCAGTAGTATCGCGGGACAGGGGGTCCACGAGCAGTACTTC. Its protein product is CASSIAGQGVHEQYF.

This rearrangement joins TRBV18 to TRBJ2-7; TRBD2 might be the D (6 bases). Germline loops: CDR1 KGHSH, CDR2 LQKENI. The CDR3 runs 16 residues. Trimming stripped 4 bases from V and 1 base from J, with 17 bases between. In DNA form, the CDR3 reads TGTGCCAGCTCACTGAACGGAGGGTTAAGGTCCTACGAGCAGTACTTC. Translation: CASSLNGGLRSYEQYF.

V gene TRBV11-3 combines with J gene TRBJ2-3; perhaps TRBD1 as D (6 bases). Trimming stripped 5 bases from V and 2 bases from J, with 11 bases between. The CDR3 length is 14 residues. The germline CDR1 and CDR2 sequences are SGHNT and YENEEA. DNA of the CDR3: TGTGCCAGCAGCAGTACAGGGTACACAGATACGCAGTATTTT. This translates into CASSSTGYTDTQYF.

The rearrangement links TRBV27 to TRBJ2-7, with 9 positions matching TRBD2. Germline CDR1 is MNHEY and CDR2 is SMNVEV (reference sequence). CDR3 length: 14 residues. The ends lost 5 bases at V and 4 bases at J; junction bases unmatched: 6. In DNA form, the CDR3 reads TGTGCCAGCAGTCCGGGACTAGCAGCATACGAGCAGTACTTC. The encoded protein is CASSPGLAAYEQYF.

The rearrangement joins TRBV28 to TRBJ2-7, with TRBD2 as a possible D gene (6 bases). Germline V CDR1 and CDR2: MDHEN, SYDVKM. The ends were cut back, 2 bases at V and 3 bases at J, with 14 bases in the middle. This CDR3 has 15 residues. CDR3 nucleotide sequence: TGTGCCAGCAGTTTACGGGTGACCGGGAGCTACGAGCAGTACTTC. Amino acids: CASSLRVTGSYEQYF.

The chain couples TRBV10-3 to TRBJ2-2, with D possibly matching TRBD1 (5 bases). V lost 10 bases and J 2 bases, leaving 14 bases between the germline ends. CDR1 is ENHRY and CDR2 is SYGVKD in the germline V gene. The CDR3 totals 14 residues. CDR3 nucleotide sequence: TGTGCCACCTACGGTCAGGGAAACACCGGGGAGCTGTTTTTT. The encoded protein is CATYGQGNTGELFF.

A word on this clone: Sequence at one end of the junction differs from germline and may be a read error. This chain joins TRBV5-5 and TRBJ2-7; tentatively, D is TRBD2 (5 bases). The germline V gene has CDR1 SGHKS and CDR2 YYEKEE (reference sequence). This CDR3 region has 14 residues. CDR3: CASSFSGSSYEQYF. The DNA of the CDR3 is TGTGCCAGCAGCTTCAGCGGCAGCTCCTACGAGCAGTATTTC.

This clone was observed a single time. The chain joins TRBV2 to TRBJ1-5; TRBD1 aligns across 8 bases. The CDR3 length is 16 residues. After removal of 6 bases from V and 0 bases from J, the junction contained 7 bases not matched to a gene. Germline V lookup: CDR1 SNHLY, CDR2 FYNNEI. The CDR3 sequence is CASSPTGAGSNQPQHF. CDR3 nucleotides: TGTGCCAGCAGCCCGACAGGGGCCGGTAGCAATCAGCCCCAGCATTTT.

This rearrangement joins TRBV5-4 to TRBJ1-4; TRBD1 aligns across 7 bases. The CDR3 spans 15 residues. Per germline, CDR1 SGHNT and CDR2 YYREEE (reference sequence). Unmatched junction bases numbered 6, after V lost 0 bases and J lost 7 bases. The CDR3 nucleotides read TGTGCCAGCAGCTTGGGAGGACAGGAGGGTGAAAAACTGTTTTTT. It translates to CASSLGGQEGEKLFF.

V usage is TRBV19 and J usage is TRBJ1-1; perhaps TRBD1 as D (5 bases). V lost 2 bases to trimming and J lost 1 base, with 14 bases between them. This CDR3 is 16 amino acids long. Germline values: CDR1 LNHDA, CDR2 SQIVND (reference sequence). The CDR3 region is CASSIWEGSGNTEAFF. Written as DNA, the CDR3 is TGTGCCAGTAGTATATGGGAGGGGAGCGGGAACACTGAAGCTTTCTTT.

The genes are TRBV6-1 and TRBJ1-5, with 9 bases that match TRBD1. Germline values: CDR1 MNHNS, CDR2 SASEGT. Unmatched junction bases numbered 11, after V lost 11 bases and J lost 6 bases. This CDR3 is built from 14 residues. CDR3 region: CAGQRTGDSQPQHF. The CDR3, as DNA: TGTGCCGGACAGAGGACAGGGGATAGTCAGCCCCAGCATTTT.

V gene TRBV25-1 combines with J gene TRBJ2-7, with 11 bases fitting TRBD2. The germline V gene encodes CDR1 MGHDK and CDR2 SYGVNS. This CDR3 spans 14 amino acids. J lost 12 bases, V lost 4 bases, and 11 bases had no gene match. The CDR3 DNA reads as TGTGCCAGCAGTGCAGGGACTAGCGGCTTAGGGCGGTACTTC. Amino acid sequence: CASSAGTSGLGRYF.

V usage is TRBV2 and J usage is TRBJ2-7; D remains ambiguous. The CDR3 loop spans 12 amino acids. Germline CDR1 and CDR2: SNHLY and FYNNEI. Deletions cut 2 bases from V and 2 bases from J, with 4 bases between. CDR3 DNA: TGTGCCAGCAGTGAACAGGCCTACGAGCAGTACTTC. Translating it yields CASSEQAYEQYF.

The chain uses TRBV6-5 and TRBJ1-1; 7 nucleotides align to TRBD1. V lost 2 bases and J lost 10; bases outside the gene matches: 10. Germline-derived CDR1 and CDR2 are MNHEY and SVGAGI. This CDR3 contains 14 residues. CDR3 region: CASSYRTGQTPAFF. CDR3 nucleotides: TGTGCCAGCAGTTACCGGACAGGACAGACCCCAGCTTTCTTT.

The rearrangement uses TRBV10-3 and TRBJ2-6; 7 bases are shared with TRBD1. After removal of 8 bases from V and 1 base from J, the junction contained 11 bases not matched to a gene. CDR1 and CDR2 from the germline V gene are ENHRY and SYGVKD. The CDR3 is made up of 17 amino acids. CDR3 nucleotide sequence: TGTGCCATCGGGGCGACAGGGTGGGGGTCTGGGGCCAACGTCCTGACTTTC. Protein sequence: CAIGATGWGSGANVLTF.

The chain joins TRBV7-3 to TRBJ2-5; 10 bases are a match to TRBD2. J was trimmed by 2 bases and V by 2 bases; bases with no gene match: 2. CDR1 is SGHTA and CDR2 is FQGTGA in the germline V gene. The CDR3 contains 15 residues. The CDR3 region has the DNA TGTGCCAGCAGCTTACAAGCGGGAGGGCAAGAGACCCAGTACTTC. Translating gives CASSLQAGGQETQYF.

This clone appeared a single time. The rearrangement uses TRBV1 and TRBJ1-1; the table's D call TRBD1 went unverified against the DNA. TRBV1 is described as a pseudogene. This CDR3 region has 18 residues. The CDR3 sequence: CTSSQTSGQGFLSPEAFF. In DNA, the CDR3 is TGCACCAGCAGCCAGACGTCGGGACAGGGTTTCTTATCGCCTGAAGCTTTCTTT.

This chain uses TRBV4-1 with TRBJ2-5, with a weak D call TRBD2 (5 bases). Trimming shortened V by 6 bases and J by 2 bases, and 13 bases separated the two germline ends. The CDR3 runs to 14 residues. Germline V gene lookup returns CDR1 MGHRA and CDR2 YSYEKL. CDR3: CASSRGYGQETQYF. CDR3 in DNA: TGCGCCAGCAGTCGCGGGTACGGGCAAGAGACCCAGTACTTC.

V and J are TRBV7-9 and TRBJ1-1, with D unresolved. Trimming removed 1 base from V and 1 base from J, with 10 bases in between. CDR1 and CDR2 (germline): SEHNR, FQNEAQ (reference sequence). This CDR3 contains 15 residues. The DNA for the CDR3 is TGTGCCAGCAGCTTAGGAGAGGGAGCGAACACTGAAGCTTTCTTT. The encoded protein is CASSLGEGANTEAFF.